The source of this TCR beta chain is a study of response to subunit inactivated influenza vaccine (dated by TCRdb to between 2018 and 2020). About the investigation overall: To follow how T cells responded to a trivalent subunit inactivated influenza vaccine, the researchers relied on deep quantitative profiling of the T cell receptor repertoire. General findings and caveats noted by the study authors: The authors suggested that each seasonal influenza vaccination may recruit only a limited number of new T cells.

Based on the germline V gene, the CDR1 and CDR2 sequences are SGHVS and FQNEAQ. The V end loses 1 base and the J end loses 0 bases, and a stretch of 19 bases separates them. The CDR3 measures 20 amino acids from cysteine to phenylalanine. Just the 60-base CDR3 DNA is kept, in frame starting at base 1. This clonotype was counted many times. Its cognate antigen has yet to be identified. No much larger clone exists at a distance of one base, and base qualities are not known. Libraries were made using RT-PCR. TCRdb records Illumina HiSeq 2500 as the sequencer. TCRdb's own reprocessing of the public reads used fastp at Q25 and MiXCR and kept productive beta chains. Rows are unified per CDR3 protein, each entry keeping the most common DNA and genes. The sample table holds under 750,000 distinct CDR3 sequences, of which 12% were seen once. Roughly 10% of the sample is in the top ten clones.

This receptor chain uses TRBV7-8 and TRBJ2-6; the D element could tentatively be TRBD1 or TRBD2, as 5 bases agree for each. The TCR was taken from a middle-aged man who received an inactivated influenza vaccine. Donor details come from another sample of the same person, matched by shared clones. The sequencing here drew on PBMCs from blood, taken on the day of vaccination. The DNA sequence is given as TGTGCCAGCAGCTTAGTGGGCTGGGGGAGTCCCCTCTCTGGGGCCAACGTCCTGACTTTC. Its translation is CASSLVGWGSPLSGANVLTF.